The clone carrying this TCR beta chain was seen repeatedly, ten times or more. What it recognizes is unknown. This sample is drawn from a study of CD8 T cells in ankylosing spondylitis. General study results and limits: Earlier literature documents some of the motif variants in reactive arthritis synovial fluid and blood. Blood from ankylosing spondylitis patients appeared to carry a characteristic roughly 8-variant TCR beta motif. As reported, disease-linked clones showed significant enrichment in matched ankylosing spondylitis synovial fluid.

TCRdb re-derived calls from the 5' RACE reads in MiXCR, one entry per CDR3 protein. This table holds more than 300,000 distinct CDR3 sequences, roughly 11% found once. The CDR3 has 14 amino acids. After removal of 5 bases from V and 7 bases from J, the junction contained 9 bases not matched to a gene. Germline V gene data show CDR1 as SGHRS and CDR2 as YFSETQ. The gene calls are TRBV5-1 and TRBJ2-1; 7 nucleotides line up with TRBD1. Sequences were obtained from blood, either unsorted or a sorted T cell fraction (not recorded which). The source of this sequence is a female donor with ankylosing spondylitis or in good health (not recorded which). The CDR3 here is CASSSGQARNEQFF. In DNA form, the CDR3 reads TGCGCCAGCAGTTCTGGACAGGCGAGGAATGAGCAGTTCTTC.